Sequencing of this T cell receptor beta chain was carried out in a study of stem cell transplantation in POMP-related autoinflammatory disease. Study-wide background: The study hypothesized thymoproteasome defects skew the TRB repertoire via impaired CD8+ selection. Study conclusions and caveats: PRAID patients trended toward lower TRB diversity and higher clonality in all analyzed T-cell subsets. Fewer unique TRB V-J gene pairings were identified in patients with PRAID.

In its sample, this clone was seen once. No antigen is known for it. Sequencing used immunoSEQ multiplex PCR; TCRdb keeps in-frame clones, though not all of them. This sample yields about 1,500 clones, of which 81% are seen a single time; 25% to 30% belongs to the top ten. Looked up from germline, CDR1 is SGHNT and CDR2 is YENEEA. Trimming removed 2 bases at V and 11 bases at J, with 8 bases between. The CDR3 is made up of 11 amino acids. The V call is TRBV11-3, the J call TRBJ2-3; D not certain. This sequence was found in a human donor in good health. Sequences were obtained from Tregs from PBMCs. The CDR3 loop is CASSLNDVQYF. The CDR3, as DNA: TGTGCCAGCAGCTTAAATGATGTGCAGTATTTT. The variable domain in full, completed from reference TRBV11-3 and TRBJ2-3, reads EAGVVQSPRYKIIEKKQPVAFWCNPISGHNTLYWYLQNLGQGPELLIRYENEEAVDDSQLPKDRFSAERLKGVDSTLKIQPAELGDSAVYLCASSLNDVQYFGPGTRLTVL.